Following are 20 T cell receptor beta chains from one sample sequenced in a study of T cell repertoires in cytomegalovirus infection. From the reads, TCRdb called clonotypes with MiXCR, one entry per CDR3 protein. The sample records about 180,000 distinct CDR3 sequences, roughly 20% being singletons. No antigen is known for these receptors. The sample here was CD8+ T cells from cultured PBMCs, taken from culture after CMV antigen stimulation. Receptors originate from a human donor in good health (CMV status not recorded). Some clones in this sample may be carry-over from other donors' samples.

This clonotype is a singleton in its sample. This chain links TRBV25-1 with TRBJ2-5, with D possibly TRBD2 on 8 matching bases. Trimming left V 4 bases short and J 2 bases short, with 17 bases between. The germline V gene encodes CDR1 MGHDK and CDR2 SYGVNS. The CDR3 length is 16 residues. CDR3 nucleotides: TGTGCCAGCAGTGGAGGGACAGCGGGGGAACAAGAGACCCAGTACTTC. This translates into CASSGGTAGEQETQYF.

This clonotype appeared a few times. V is TRBV4-1 and J is TRBJ2-7; the D is unclear. The CDR3 covers 15 residues. Looked up from germline, CDR1 is MGHRA and CDR2 is YSYEKL. The ends were cut back, 0 bases at V and 4 bases at J, with 13 bases in the middle. The chain's CDR3 is CASSQDNTLLYEQYF. The CDR3 DNA follows: TGCGCCAGCAGCCAAGATAACACCCTACTATACGAGCAGTACTTC.

A few counts support this clonotype. J is TRBJ2-1 and V is TRBV6-5; a possible D gene is TRBD2 (6 bases). V shed 2 bases and J shed 5 bases, with 10 bases lying between them. The germline gives CDR1 MNHEY, CDR2 SVGAGI. CDR3 length equals 14 residues. DNA for the CDR3: TGTGCCAGCAGTTACGGGACTTTACACAATGAGCAGTTCTTC. It specifies CASSYGTLHNEQFF.

The chain is built from TRBV4-1 and TRBJ2-2; 13 bases map to TRBD2. The CDR3 covers 17 residues. The J segment lost 7 bases and the V segment lost 4 bases, leaving 9 bases of the junction unmatched. Germline values: CDR1 MGHRA, CDR2 YSYEKL. The CDR3 here is CASSPLLAGGLSGELFF. The CDR3 DNA is TGCGCCAGCAGCCCTCTACTAGCGGGGGGGCTTAGCGGGGAGCTGTTTTTT.

This clonotype was observed a handful of times. This chain joins TRBV7-9 and TRBJ1-1, with 9 bases lining up with TRBD1. J gave up 1 base and V 5 bases, and 5 bases lay outside the gene matches. The CDR3 sequence is 15 residues long. Germline V lookup: CDR1 SEHNR, CDR2 FQNEAQ (reference sequence). The CDR3 DNA is TGTGCCAGCAGCCCCCGGGACAGGGCGAACACTGAAGCTTTCTTT. Encoded protein: CASSPRDRANTEAFF. The full variable domain, rest sourced from reference TRBV7-9 and TRBJ1-1, is DTGVSQNPRHKITKRGQNVTFRCDPISEHNRLYWYRQTLGQGPEFLTYFQNEAQLEKSRLLSDRFSAERPKGSFSTLEIQRTEQGDSAMYLCASSPRDRANTEAFFGQGTRLTVV.

V is TRBV24-1 and J is TRBJ2-7; 7 nucleotides agree with TRBD1. The CDR3 is 12 amino acids. Germline lookup yields CDR1 KGHDR and CDR2 SFDVKD. Trimming at V came to 5 bases and at J to 9 bases, leaving 6 bases not matched to a gene. The CDR3 loop reads CATSAQDRTQYF. CDR3 bases: TGTGCCACCAGTGCGCAGGACAGGACGCAGTACTTC.

V usage is TRBV7-2 and J usage is TRBJ2-7; the D gene could be TRBD1 or TRBD2 (5 bases each). Trimming stripped 5 bases from V and 4 bases from J, with 15 bases between. The CDR3 sequence is 14 residues long. Germline CDR1 is SGHTA and CDR2 is FQGNSA. The CDR3 DNA is TGTGCCAGCAGCCCTTGGGGGAGTGGGTACGAGCAGTACTTC. This sequence encodes CASSPWGSGYEQYF.

The sample holds a few counts of this clonotype. The chain links TRBV7-6 to TRBJ2-1; the D gene is possibly TRBD1 (6 bases). The V gene lost 5 bases and the J gene lost 3 bases, with 20 bases spanning the gap. Germline values: CDR1 SGHVS, CDR2 FNYEAQ. This CDR3 has 17 residues. The CDR3 here is CASSQRPGRGNYNEQFF. In DNA, the CDR3 is TGTGCCAGCAGCCAACGTCCTGGCAGGGGAAACTACAATGAGCAGTTCTTC.

This clonotype was picked up a small number of times. The gene calls are TRBV4-1 and TRBJ2-1; possibly TRBD1 for D (5 bases). The V gene lost 4 bases and the J gene lost 10 bases, with 11 bases spanning the gap. This CDR3 spans 12 amino acids. CDR1 and CDR2 from the germline V gene are MGHRA and YSYEKL. In nucleotides, the CDR3 is TGCGCCAGCAGCCTTCAGGCAGGGGAGCAGTTCTTC. It codes for CASSLQAGEQFF.

The chain couples TRBV12-3 or TRBV12-4 to TRBJ2-7; 12 bases agree with TRBD1. The CDR3 runs 16 residues. V trimming: 5 bases; J trimming: 5 bases; junction bases outside the gene matches: 10. CDR3 nucleotides: TGTGCCAGCAGTCGTAGTATGGGGACAGGGGGCAACGAGCAGTACTTC. Translation gives CASSRSMGTGGNEQYF.

This clonotype was seen a handful of times. The rearrangement links TRBV7-2 to TRBJ1-2; a possible D gene is TRBD1 (6 bases). The ends were cut back, 2 bases at V and 6 bases at J, with 13 bases in the middle. CDR3 size: 14 residues. CDR1 is SGHTA, CDR2 FQGNSA, per germline. The DNA of the CDR3 is TGTGCCAGCAGCTTACCTTGGGGGGCTGATGGCTACACCTTC. Its translation is CASSLPWGADGYTF.

This clonotype was recorded many times. The genes are TRBV9 and TRBJ2-1; 9 nucleotides line up with TRBD2. The CDR3 extends over 16 amino acids. The V and J ends lost 2 bases and 7 bases, in that order; junction bases with no gene match: 10. Germline lookup yields CDR1 SGDLS and CDR2 YYNGEE. The CDR3 protein is CASSVSGGGAKNEQFF. Written as DNA, the CDR3 is TGTGCCAGCAGCGTGTCCGGCGGGGGGGCTAAGAATGAGCAGTTCTTC. Filled out from reference TRBV9 and TRBJ2-1, the complete variable domain reads DSGVTQTPKHLITATGQRVTLRCSPRSGDLSVYWYQQSLDQGLQFLIQYYNGEERAKGNILERFSAQQFPDLHSELNLSSLELGDSALYFCASSVSGGGAKNEQFFGPGTRLTVL.

The J gene is TRBJ2-5, the V gene TRBV7-9; D may correspond to TRBD1 or TRBD2 (5 bases each). Looked up from germline, CDR1 is SEHNR and CDR2 is FQNEAQ (reference sequence). V lost 4 bases, J lost 5 bases, and 20 bases lay in between. The CDR3 totals 16 residues. CDR3 DNA sequence: TGTGCCAGCAGCTGGGAGCCGGCTCCCTCAGGGGAGACCCAGTACTTC. Protein sequence: CASSWEPAPSGETQYF.

The rearrangement joins TRBV3-1 to TRBJ2-1, with TRBD1 as a possible D gene (6 bases). Trimming cost V 0 bases and J 2 bases, with 8 bases left between them. The CDR3 is 15 amino acids. Germline CDR1 reads LGHDT; CDR2 reads YNNKEL (reference sequence). This chain's CDR3 is CASSQEQGTYNEQFF. CDR3 nucleotide sequence: TGTGCCAGCAGCCAAGAACAGGGAACCTACAATGAGCAGTTCTTC.

The chain employs TRBV6-2 or TRBV6-3 and TRBJ2-3; D gene uncertain. The germline CDR1 and CDR2 sequences are MNHEY and SVGEGT. This CDR3 comprises 19 residues. The V end was cut by 0 bases, the J end by 0 bases, with 19 bases between. CDR3 in amino acids: CASSYSPSTAALSTDTQYF. The CDR3 nucleotides are TGTGCCAGCAGTTACTCTCCTTCGACTGCCGCCTTAAGCACAGATACGCAGTATTTT.

This chain connects TRBV12-3 or TRBV12-4 to TRBJ2-1; D call uncertain. Trimming shortened V by 5 bases and J by 1 base, and 21 bases separated the two germline ends. The CDR3 contains 18 residues. CDR3 sequence: CASSPPGRSSPSYNEQFF. DNA for the CDR3: TGTGCCAGCAGTCCCCCCGGCCGTTCGAGCCCTTCCTACAATGAGCAGTTCTTC.

The CDR3 reads CASWDANQPQHF. As DNA, the CDR3 is TGTGCCAGTTGGGACGCCAATCAGCCCCAGCATTTT. The chain recombines TRBV27 with TRBJ1-5; D perhaps matches TRBD1 (5 bases). The germline V gene has CDR1 MNHEY and CDR2 SMNVEV (reference sequence). This CDR3 is built from 12 residues. Deletions cut 9 bases from V and 3 bases from J, with 9 bases between.

V is TRBV6-5 and J is TRBJ2-1; a possible D gene is TRBD2 (5 bases). Trimming removed 0 bases from V and 2 bases from J, with 14 bases in between. The CDR3 length is 17 residues. Germline V gene lookup returns CDR1 MNHEY and CDR2 SVGAGI. The CDR3 region is CASSYSGTPGTYNEQFF. CDR3 coding DNA: TGTGCCAGCAGTTACTCAGGAACCCCGGGGACCTACAATGAGCAGTTCTTC.

The chain carries TRBV4-1 and TRBJ1-2; D not resolved. The CDR3 has 13 amino acids. Trimming removed 1 base at V and 5 bases at J, with 8 bases between. In germline, CDR1 is MGHRA, CDR2 YSYEKL. CDR3 coding DNA: TGCGCCAGCAGCCAAGCCCCTTGGTATGGCTACACCTTC. It encodes CASSQAPWYGYTF.

This clonotype was picked up a small number of times. Here the CDR3 reads CASSLNGGVETQYF. CDR3 nucleotides: TGTGCCAGCAGCTTAAACGGGGGGGTGGAGACCCAGTACTTC. The genes are TRBV7-2 and TRBJ2-5; 8 positions agree with TRBD2. Germline V gene lookup returns CDR1 SGHTA and CDR2 FQGNSA. CDR3 length equals 14 residues. J lost 5 bases, V lost 2 bases, and 4 bases had no gene match.